One and the same sample provided the 26 T cell receptor beta chains below, sequenced in a study of shared clonotypes between healthy human individuals. The method was immunoSEQ multiplex PCR; TCRdb's version includes in-frame clones alone and lacks a portion of them. Of some 690,000 clones in the sample, about 90% were seen once. Sequencing was performed on memory CD8+ T cells from PBMCs. Specified subset: CD45RO+ cells pooled with CCR7-negative TemRA cells. These receptors all stem from a man between 18 and 35 years old in good health. Some clones in this sample may be carry-over from other donors' samples.

The gene calls are TRBV4-1 and TRBJ2-1; D unresolved. Germline V gene lookup returns CDR1 MGHRA and CDR2 YSYEKL. There are 13 residues in the CDR3. V was clipped by 5 bases and J by 10 bases, with 15 bases between them. CDR3 loop: CASSAEETREQFF. CDR3 nucleotide sequence: TGCGCCAGCAGCGCAGAGGAGACACGAGAGCAGTTCTTC.

The V call is TRBV5-4, the J call TRBJ2-7, with 9 bases fitting TRBD1. Germline loops: CDR1 SGHNT, CDR2 YYREEE (reference sequence). V was pared by 4 bases and J by 4 bases, with 15 bases of the junction left unmatched. The CDR3 is made up of 17 amino acids. The CDR3: CASSLVGQGQGMYEQYF. In DNA form, the CDR3 reads TGTGCCAGCAGCCTGGTGGGGCAGGGACAGGGAATGTACGAGCAGTACTTC.

This rearrangement joins TRBV29-1 to TRBJ2-7, with unresolved D. CDR3 length equals 12 residues. Trimming took off 4 bases at V and 3 bases at J, with 10 bases between the two ends. From germline, CDR1 is SQVTM and CDR2 ANQGSEA. The CDR3 sequence: CSVVVPVYEQYF. CDR3 DNA sequence: TGCAGCGTTGTCGTACCCGTCTACGAGCAGTACTTC.

The J gene is TRBJ2-1, the V gene TRBV6-5; a possible D gene is TRBD2 (6 bases). The CDR3 sequence is 15 residues long. V lost 2 bases to trimming and J lost 9 bases, with 17 bases between them. CDR1 and CDR2 (germline): MNHEY, SVGAGI. This CDR3 is CASSYIQEGNGEQFF. CDR3 DNA: TGTGCCAGCAGTTACATACAGGAGGGGAACGGTGAGCAGTTCTTC.

The genes are TRBV11-2 and TRBJ2-7; TRBD1 might be the D (5 bases). Trimming removed 3 bases at V and 0 bases at J, with 18 bases between. This CDR3 contains 17 residues. In germline, CDR1 is SGHAT, CDR2 FQNNGV. CDR3 protein: CASSFRALSFSSYEQYF. CDR3 DNA sequence: TGTGCCAGCAGCTTCAGGGCCCTATCGTTCAGCTCCTACGAGCAGTACTTC. Combining the CDR3 with reference TRBV11-2 and TRBJ2-7 gives the whole variable domain EAGVAQSPRYKIIEKRQSVAFWCNPISGHATLYWYQQILGQGPKLLIQFQNNGVVDDSQLPKDRFSAERLKGVDSTLKIQPAKLEDSAVYLCASSFRALSFSSYEQYFGPGTRLTVT.

The V gene is TRBV5-4, the J gene TRBJ2-7, with D unclear. V lost 0 bases, J lost 0 bases, and 7 bases lay in between. In germline, CDR1 is SGHNT, CDR2 YYREEE (reference sequence). The length of the CDR3 is 14 residues. The DNA for the CDR3 is TGTGCCAGCAGCTTGGTTCCCAGCTCCTACGAGCAGTACTTC. Its protein is CASSLVPSSYEQYF.

The chain couples TRBV21-1 to TRBJ1-2; TRBD1, as called in the table, went unchecked against the DNA. TRBV21-1 is a pseudogene locus. The CDR3 totals 15 residues. CDR3 bases: TGTGCCAGCAGCAAATTGGGACAGGGTAACTATGGCTACACCTTC. Its protein is CASSKLGQGNYGYTF.

The sample holds one count of this clone. This chain connects TRBV6-6 to TRBJ2-1; TRBD1 matches 7 bases. This CDR3 has 14 residues. Germline CDR1 is MNHNY and CDR2 is SVGAGI (reference sequence). The V segment lost 6 bases and the J segment 4 bases; nucleotides outside the gene matches: 6. The CDR3 DNA reads as TGTGCCAGCAGCAACTTACAGGGGTACAATGAGCAGTTCTTC. Translation: CASSNLQGYNEQFF.

Only one count was recorded for this clone. This chain uses TRBV27 with TRBJ1-2, with 9 positions matching TRBD1. There are 17 residues in the CDR3. The germline gives CDR1 MNHEY, CDR2 SMNVEV (reference sequence). The V segment lost 5 bases and the J segment 3 bases; nucleotides outside the gene matches: 13. The CDR3: CASSATGGLLEDYGYTF. DNA of the CDR3: TGTGCCAGCAGTGCCACAGGGGGCCTTTTAGAGGACTATGGCTACACCTTC.

The chain links TRBV11-3 to TRBJ2-3; 10 nucleotides match TRBD1. This CDR3 spans 16 amino acids. The V segment lost 5 bases and the J segment 4 bases; nucleotides outside the gene matches: 9. Per the germline V gene, CDR1 is SGHNT and CDR2 is YENEEA. As DNA, the CDR3 is TGTGCCAGCAGCACTCGGACAGGGGGGTCCCCAGATACGCAGTATTTT. Residues: CASSTRTGGSPDTQYF.

The V and J genes are TRBV2 and TRBJ2-1; TRBD2 agrees at 12 bases. Germline lookup yields CDR1 SNHLY and CDR2 FYNNEI. The length of the CDR3 is 18 residues. J gave up 4 bases and V 5 bases, and 12 bases lay outside the gene matches. The CDR3 region is CASSSGTSGRVVYNEQFF. As DNA, the CDR3 is TGTGCCAGCAGTTCCGGGACTAGCGGGCGAGTAGTATACAATGAGCAGTTCTTC.

The CDR3 protein is CASSSSGGRAYEQYF. The CDR3 coding sequence is TGTGCCAGCAGCTCTTCGGGAGGGCGGGCCTACGAGCAGTACTTC. The V and J genes are TRBV11-2 and TRBJ2-7, with TRBD2 matching over 8 bases. Losses at the gene ends were 4 bases for V and 2 bases for J; bases not matched to a gene: 7. Per germline, CDR1 SGHAT and CDR2 FQNNGV. CDR3 length equals 15 residues.

This clone was observed a few times. V and J are TRBV28 and TRBJ1-5, with D tentatively TRBD1 (5 bases). V lost 2 bases and J lost 13, with 18 bases in between. Germline V lookup: CDR1 MDHEN, CDR2 SYDVKM. This CDR3 has 14 residues. Here the CDR3 reads CASSLLREPAGQHF. For the CDR3, the DNA is TGTGCCAGCAGTTTACTCAGGGAGCCGGCGGGGCAGCATTTT.

V is TRBV6-1 and J is TRBJ2-7; the D call may be TRBD1 or TRBD2 (5 bases each). The germline V gene encodes CDR1 MNHNS and CDR2 SASEGT. The CDR3 extends over 15 amino acids. V gave up 5 bases and J gave up 2 bases, with 16 bases separating them. CDR3: CASSSRDVKAYEQYF. CDR3 DNA sequence: TGTGCCAGCAGTTCCCGGGACGTGAAGGCCTACGAGCAGTACTTC.

The gene calls are TRBV6-5 and TRBJ1-5; tentatively, D is TRBD1 (6 bases). V was shortened by 6 bases and J by 5 bases, with 14 bases between the two germline ends. Germline CDR1 and CDR2: MNHEY and SVGAGI. This CDR3 comprises 14 residues. This CDR3 is CASSPGQRDQPQHF. In DNA form, the CDR3 reads TGTGCCAGCAGCCCCGGACAGAGAGATCAGCCCCAGCATTTT.

This clone was picked up many times. The chain links TRBV21-1 to TRBJ2-7. TRBV21-1 is annotated as a pseudogene. The CDR3 has 10 residues. CDR3 in DNA: TGTGCCAGCAGGGTATACGAGCAGTACTTC. Translated: CASRVYEQYF.

This chain links TRBV18 with TRBJ1-1, with 7 bases lining up with TRBD1. The CDR3 has 15 amino acids. CDR1 is KGHSH, CDR2 LQKENI, per germline. The junction had 7 bases not matched to a gene; V was cut back by 1 base and J by 5 bases. CDR3: CASSPLHRGWTEAFF. In DNA form, the CDR3 reads TGTGCCAGCTCACCACTTCACAGGGGTTGGACTGAAGCTTTCTTT.

The rearrangement uses TRBV29-1 and TRBJ1-1; maybe TRBD1 (5 bases). This CDR3 is built from 15 residues. Germline CDR1 reads SQVTM; CDR2 reads ANQGSEA. Trimming took 6 bases from V and 3 from J, leaving 20 bases between them. Here the CDR3 reads CSVASGVQGDTEAFF. In nucleotides, the CDR3 is TGCAGCGTGGCCTCGGGAGTGCAGGGTGACACTGAAGCTTTCTTT.

The chain recombines TRBV28 with TRBJ1-2; D call uncertain. The germline V gene encodes CDR1 MDHEN and CDR2 SYDVKM. This CDR3 is 13 amino acids long. Trimming shortened V by 1 base and J by 2 bases, and 5 bases separated the two germline ends. In DNA form, the CDR3 reads TGTGCCAGCAGTTTATACGCGAACTATGGCTACACCTTC. Its protein is CASSLYANYGYTF.

The V call is TRBV10-1, the J call TRBJ2-2, with TRBD1 matching 8 bases. This CDR3 spans 13 amino acids. Looked up from germline, CDR1 is WNHNN and CDR2 is SYGVQD (reference sequence). Unmatched junction bases numbered 3, after V lost 6 bases and J lost 6 bases. The CDR3, as DNA: TGCGCCAGCAGCGAGACAGGGGCCGGGGAGCTGTTTTTT. Translated, it gives CASSETGAGELFF.

This clone came up a few times. This chain links TRBV28 with TRBJ2-7; 8 positions match TRBD2. The CDR3 runs to 15 residues. With 2 bases clipped from V and 0 bases from J, the junction kept 3 bases outside the gene matches. The V gene's germline CDR1 is MDHEN and CDR2 SYDVKM. CDR3 sequence (DNA): TGTGCCAGCAGTTTAGGTAGCGGGACCTCCTACGAGCAGTACTTC. Translation gives CASSLGSGTSYEQYF.

The rearrangement uses TRBV5-4 and TRBJ1-1; 7 positions match TRBD1. J gave up 3 bases and V 7 bases, and 6 bases lay outside the gene matches. In germline, CDR1 is SGHNT, CDR2 YYREEE (reference sequence). The CDR3 length is 13 residues. CDR3 coding DNA: TGTGCCAGCGGGTCAGGGGGACACACTGAAGCTTTCTTT. This gives the protein CASGSGGHTEAFF. Together with reference TRBV5-4 and TRBJ1-1, the CDR3 gives the full variable domain: ETGVTQSPTHLIKTRGQQVTLRCSSQSGHNTVSWYQQALGQGPQFIFQYYREEENGRGNFPPRFSGLQFPNYSSELNVNALELDDSALYLCASGSGGHTEAFFGQGTRLTVV.

This chain joins TRBV29-1 and TRBJ2-3, with 13 bases matching TRBD2. The CDR3 covers 16 residues. After removal of 6 bases from V and 2 bases from J, the junction contained 8 bases not matched to a gene. Germline values: CDR1 SQVTM, CDR2 ANQGSEA. The CDR3, as DNA: TGCAGCGTCGAGGGACTAGCGGGAATCGACACAGATACGCAGTATTTT. Its translation: CSVEGLAGIDTDTQYF.

CDR3 in amino acids: CASSDTGPGNTIYF. CDR3 bases: TGTGCCAGCAGCGACACAGGGCCTGGAAACACCATATATTTT. The V and J genes are TRBV7-2 and TRBJ1-3, with D tentatively TRBD1 (6 bases). The V gene lost 5 bases and the J gene lost 2 bases, with 10 bases spanning the gap. The CDR3 length is 14 residues. Germline values: CDR1 SGHTA, CDR2 FQGNSA.

V is TRBV11-2 and J is TRBJ2-2; possible D gene TRBD2, 5 bases. The CDR3 consists of 15 residues. V was cut by 2 bases and J by 1 base, with 8 bases left in between. In germline, CDR1 is SGHAT, CDR2 FQNNGV. The CDR3 nucleotides are TGTGCCAGCAGCTTAAGAAGCGGGAACACCGGGGAGCTGTTTTTT. Translated, it gives CASSLRSGNTGELFF.

As to this clone: In the same sample, other DNA sequences code for this CDR3. J is TRBJ2-1 and V is TRBV7-9; a possible D gene is TRBD2 (5 bases). Germline assignment: CDR1 SEHNR and CDR2 FQNEAQ (reference sequence). This CDR3 is built from 13 residues. V shed 2 bases and J shed 5 bases, with 7 bases lying between them. The CDR3 nucleotides read TGTGCCAGCAGCTTATCCGGGGACAATGAGCAGTTCTTC. Amino acid sequence: CASSLSGDNEQFF.